What follows describes a single T cell receptor beta chain. Its binding antigen is unknown. The record has no base qualities; no much larger clone is one base away. The data originate from a study of cytomegalovirus exposure and HLA in healthy donors (dated by TCRdb to 2016 to 2017). At the level of the whole study: In an earlier analysis of under 750 of the donors, 276 Gb of sequence data and roughly 100 million unique TCR beta sequences from approximately 180 million T cells were reported. The number of typed donors differed by locus: roughly 620-640 for A, B, C, DRB1 and DQB1; 522 for DQA1; around 580 for DPA1; and roughly 490 for DPB1. In a later genetic analysis, genome-wide SNP genotypes for about 65% of the 666 donors were used, and that subset was treated as a discovery cohort. Four or five DR-DQ haplotypes were treated as single units for association and clustering because of strong linkage in the cohort. HLA typing included class I and class II loci at four-digit resolution. About 320 gigabases of sequencing data and approximately 84 million unique TCR sequences were included in an early release covering 550 to 800 HLA-typed donors. The study used immunosequencing to profile the T cell repertoires of several hundred subjects and linked those repertoires to cytomegalovirus serostatus. To decide whether each TCR beta V gene segment behaved as functional or pseudogenic, an earlier analysis of fewer than 750 of the donors relied on high-throughput TCR beta sequencing. A separate validation cohort of roughly 130 different subjects was used in addition to the roughly 700-subject first cohort. All discovery cohort repertoires had been generated on a single sequencing platform. Among the approximately 400 genotyped donors, around 81% belonged to the genetic ancestry cluster associated with self-reported Caucasian donors. The study was designed to test whether signatures of past pathogen exposure could be identified by cataloging public T cell receptors. On average, roughly 240,000 unique TCR beta nucleotide sequences were sequenced per donor among 300 to 500 genotyped donors of the cohort, with 15% to 20% of those sequences being non-productive. Donor age, sex, ethnicity and CMV serostatus were compiled alongside the repertoire data. To predict cytomegalovirus infection status, the study combined high-throughput TCR immunosequencing, statistical association of individual TCRs with disease status, and machine learning. Rather than drawing on any new phenotypic data, the later analysis identified candidate immune exposures from TCR beta sequences and the way those sequences occurred across donors. To study patterns of TCR occurrence, a later analysis re-analyzed previously published TCR beta repertoires from 500 to 850 donors and added high-resolution HLA genotyping. Broad study findings and their caveats: The only immune exposure information available for the cohort was CMV serostatus. A later genetic analysis reported fewer N-insertions in productive TCRs among donors in an Asian-associated ancestry cluster than the roughly 620-donor mean. The presence/absence analyses assumed that sequencing depth was roughly uniform across donors, and that assumption may not be true. Compared with equally common non-associated chains, HLA-associated TCR beta chains in a later analysis were more clonally expanded and had lower generation probabilities. Because HLA typing was missing for some donors at each locus, association tests included only the typed subset. Most TCR sequences were observed very rarely across donors, whereas some public TCRs were present in many individuals. Assigning TCR associations to individual alleles was difficult when HLA alleles, especially DR and DQ, strongly co-occurred. In vitro tests confirmed that three of the cytomegalovirus-associated TCR beta chains recognize cytomegalovirus antigens. Most CMV-associated TCR beta chains appeared to be HLA-restricted in a later analysis, and the HLA associations seemed to be driven largely by CMV exposure. In an earlier analysis of approximately 590 of the donors, most TCR beta V segments appeared in productive rearrangements about 87% or about 30% of the time, broadly matching IMGT annotations. The authors suggested that the approach could potentially be generalized to other disease states and immunological phenotypes. In a later analysis, several top co-occurrence clusters were reported to appear linked to parvovirus B19, influenza, CMV and Epstein-Barr virus. The 87-base-pair reads could not distinguish some IMGT-functional V segments, including TRBV6-2 and TRBV6-3, so those segments were excluded. The earlier analysis of about 600 of the donors excluded some 16 rarely observed V segments, including chromosome 9 orphons, because counts were too low. Correlated functional status among segregating V segments might reflect linkage disequilibrium, but an unknown experimental factor could not be ruled out. A cluster of highly shared sequence variants was judged likely to be a technical artifact of the sequencing pipeline. In a later analysis, TCR association rates were found to vary across HLA loci, with the most associated TCRs seen for DRB1 alleles and the fewest for HLA-C alleles. A total of 150 to 200 TCR beta chains were listed by the study as associated with cytomegalovirus. A later analysis associated 15,000 to 20,000 TCR beta sequences with specific HLA alleles at a false discovery rate of 0.05. An association between a missense DCLRE1C variant and V-gene and J-gene trimming of TCR beta chains was found in a later genetic analysis and replicated in an independent cohort. A further reported finding was that TCR beta sequences accurately predicted the HLA-A and HLA-B alleles for most subjects in the first cohort. Cytomegalovirus status was reported to be diagnosed by the classifier with high specificity and sensitivity in both the original and validation cohorts. The cohort was sequenced for TCR beta chains only, and without alpha or paired-chain data the features that could be detected were limited.

Libraries were made using the immunoSEQ multiplex PCR assay. A mixture of 60 forward primers for TCR Vbeta segments and 13 reverse primers for TCR Jbeta segments was used in the multiplex PCR. The CDR3 region of rearranged TCR beta genes was amplified from genomic DNA with a multiplex PCR assay. On the Illumina HiSeq System, the amplified TCR beta libraries were sequenced as 87-base-pair reads. The original methods were these. In a later analysis, 77 million or so unique TCR beta chains were counted across the roughly 700 repertoires, and about 10 million of these chains were shared by at least two donors. A nearest-neighbor algorithm error-corrected the raw reads and collapsed the reads into unique sequences, merging closely related sequences to remove PCR and sequencing errors. CDR3 sequences were aligned to IMGT reference sequences to assign V, D and J gene segments. For a sequence to be retained, at least a six-nucleotide match to both a V gene segment and a J gene segment was required. A rearrangement counted as productive if the CDR3 had no stop codons and remained in frame with V and J, and every other rearrangement counted as non-productive. CDR3 was defined according to IMGT convention as the region running from the second conserved V-encoded cysteine to the conserved J-encoded phenylalanine. In an earlier analysis of around 640 of the donors, sequences lacking an unambiguous match to a single V gene segment were excluded. In an earlier analysis of approximately 590 of the donors, a V segment was called functional when productive rearrangements were above 56.7%, and segregating when the standard deviation between donors exceeded 5%. A statistical classification framework was built to diagnose cytomegalovirus status from the catalog of TCR beta chain sequences. A later analysis assigned V and J genes by comparing TCR nucleotide sequences with IMGT/GENE-DB human TR gene sequences. A later analysis assigned CDR3 sequences and most-parsimonious VDJ recombination scenarios with the TCRdist pipeline. A later analysis defined each TCR beta chain by its CDR3 amino acid sequence plus V-gene family, and excluded reads lacking a unique V-gene family. A later analysis removed several hundred highly shared, low-generation-probability nucleotide sequences to deal with suspected cross-contamination and a sequencing artifact. For each public chain, a later analysis derived a clonal expansion index from normalized ranks of inferred template counts within each repertoire. In a later analysis, generation probabilities were computed using a VDJ recombination model fitted to out-of-frame rearrangements, and the results were checked against IGoR. In a later analysis, TCR-TCR, TCR-HLA and TCR-CMV co-occurrence was scored with hypergeometric tests, and a repertoire-size bias correction was applied to TCR pairs. To estimate false discovery rates, a later analysis permuted the HLA or CMV assignments 20 times. A later analysis grouped co-occurring TCRs with DBSCAN, adding TCRdist sequence similarity when clustering within HLA-allele-positive subsets. Repertoires with fewer than 30,000 or more than 120,000 public chains, plus five repertoires with anomalous nucleotide sharing, were excluded from co-occurrence clustering. TCRdb provides this immuneACCESS table in a form limited to in-frame rearrangements. Some clones are lacking; in checked studies, under half of them reflect an unresolved V gene, and why the rest are absent is not known. That table is the source of V, J and clone size, and D and trimming were worked out from the DNA. The sample table shows roughly 40,000 clones, and about 84% are seen once. Approximately 2.8% of the sample belongs to the ten largest clones.

CDR3 length: 16 amino acids, cysteine to phenylalanine. Left in the record is the CDR3 DNA by itself, 48 bases read in frame from the first base. V is pared back by 1 base and J by 2 bases, with 14 bases lying between the germline termini. Per the germline V gene (reference sequence), SGHKS is the CDR1 and YYEKEE is the CDR2. The cohort was made up of hundreds of healthy bone marrow donors. Cohort members were all nominally healthy when sampled, although unrecorded immune exposures were likely present. The donor tested CMV seronegative, placing the donor among the approximately 360 seronegative members of the cohort. Every donor gave a peripheral blood sample, and the peripheral blood mononuclear cells from that sample were used for TCR beta sequencing. The Qiagen DNeasy Blood Extraction Kit was used to extract genomic DNA from the blood cell samples.

Sequenced: PBMCs. The V gene is TRBV5-5 and the J gene is TRBJ2-3; the D gene lacks a confident call. This receptor was identified in a man aged 50 to 60 in good health and CMV-seronegative. The DNA sequence is as follows: TGTGCCAGCAGCTTGTCGATCGAGAGAGCCACAGATACGCAGTATTTT. Its protein reads: CASSLSIERATDTQYF.